The rows below give T cell receptor beta chains drawn from one sample of a study of OX40 agonist ivuxolimab in advanced cancers. Profiled with immunoSEQ multiplex PCR; TCRdb holds only in-frame clones, not every one. The sample shows 70,000 or so clones, roughly 80% of them seen only once. The sequencing here drew on CD4+ or CD8+ T cells sorted from blood, taken in a trial of the OX40 agonist ivuxolimab. The receptors shown here come from an adult with an advanced solid tumor such as melanoma, head and neck, liver or kidney cancer. CDR3s include the opening cysteine and the closing phenylalanine or tryptophan. D genes are given only for firm matches. Expanded clones are given a class, and other clones once, few, many or no size at all.

CASSSQGGEETQYF	TGTGCCAGCAGCTCACAGGGGGGAGAGGAGACCCAGTACTTC	.	TRBD1	TRBV5-4	TRBJ2-5
CASSRPTDTQYF	TGTGCCAGCAGCCGCCCCACGGATACGCAGTATTTT	.	.	TRBV7-8	TRBJ2-3
CASSIRTPYNSPLHF	TGTGCCAGTAGTATCCGGACACCGTATAATTCACCCCTCCACTTT	.	.	TRBV19	TRBJ1-6
CASSLNADQETQYF	TGTGCCAGCAGCTTAAACGCAGACCAAGAGACCCAGTACTTC	once	.	TRBV7-3	TRBJ2-5
CASSEGSGGTNNEQFF	TGTGCCAGCAGTGAAGGTAGCGGGGGCACCAACAATGAGCAGTTCTTC	.	TRBD2	TRBV2	TRBJ2-1
CASSFTGSTEAFF	TGTGCCAGCAGCTTTACAGGGAGCACTGAAGCTTTCTTT	.	.	TRBV7-2	TRBJ1-1
CASSQDMGNWGYTF	TGCGCCAGCAGCCAAGATATGGGGAATTGGGGCTACACCTTC	few	.	TRBV4-3	TRBJ1-2
CASSQEQNRGYGYTF	TGCGCCAGCAGCCAAGAACAGAACAGGGGTTATGGCTACACCTTC	.	TRBD1	TRBV4-1	TRBJ1-2
CASNRVDGHNEQFF	TGCGCCAGCAACAGGGTTGATGGGCACAATGAGCAGTTCTTC	.	.	TRBV4-1	TRBJ2-1
CASSSNRASYEQYF	TGTGCCAGCAGCTCCAACAGGGCCTCCTACGAGCAGTACTTC	.	.	TRBV7-2	TRBJ2-7
CASSQPSGGTDTQYF	TGCGCCAGCAGCCAACCTAGCGGGGGCACAGATACGCAGTATTTT	.	TRBD2	TRBV4-1	TRBJ2-3
CASSLRDGGEDTIYF	TGCGCCAGCAGCCTTCGGGACGGCGGGGAGGACACCATATATTTT	.	.	TRBV4-1	TRBJ1-3
CASSEDRGAEAFF	TGTGCCAGCAGCGAGGACAGGGGGGCTGAAGCTTTCTTT	few	TRBD1	TRBV5-4	TRBJ1-1
CAIRTGGGNEQFF	TGTGCCATCAGGACAGGGGGCGGCAATGAGCAGTTCTTC	.	TRBD1	TRBV10-3	TRBJ2-1
CATSSEGGLNEKLFF	TGTGCCACCAGCTCAGAAGGAGGCCTGAATGAAAAACTGTTTTTT	.	.	TRBV15	TRBJ1-4
CASSSGTLDTQYF	TGTGCCAGCAGTTCCGGGACCCTTGATACGCAGTATTTT	.	.	TRBV28	TRBJ2-3
CASSPREYGYTF	TGTGCCAGTAGTCCCCGAGAGTATGGCTACACCTTC	once	.	TRBV19	TRBJ1-2
CASSLLGRSNQPQHF	TGTGCCAGCAGCTTGCTCGGCAGATCCAATCAGCCCCAGCATTTT	.	.	TRBV7-8	TRBJ1-5
CASSMTIYGYTF	TGTGCCAGTAGTATGACAATTTATGGCTACACCTTC	.	.	TRBV19	TRBJ1-2
CASSLTGATLNTEAFF	TGTGCCAGCAGTTTGACAGGAGCTACCCTGAACACTGAAGCTTTCTTT	.	.	TRBV27	TRBJ1-1
CASGYGRGYTF	TGTGCCAGCGGGTACGGCCGGGGCTACACCTTC	few	.	TRBV6-1	TRBJ1-2
CASSLALAGGEQYF	TGTGCCAGCAGCTTAGCTCTAGCAGGGGGCGAGCAGTACTTC	.	TRBD1	TRBV7-2	TRBJ2-7
CSVERGLVGNEQYF	TGCAGCGTTGAAAGGGGGTTAGTAGGGAACGAGCAGTACTTC	.	.	TRBV29-1	TRBJ2-7
CASSPRDDEQFF	TGTGCCAGCAGTCCTCGGGACGATGAGCAGTTCTTC	few	.	TRBV7-9	TRBJ2-1
CASRERGARGTQYF	TGCGCCAGCAGAGAGCGGGGGGCCAGGGGGACCCAGTACTTC	once	TRBD2	TRBV10-2	TRBJ2-5
CASSLNPGYSYEQYF	TGTGCCAGCAGCTTAAATCCGGGTTACTCCTACGAGCAGTACTTC	.	.	TRBV11-3	TRBJ2-7
CASSGTVNTGELFF	TGTGCCAGCAGCGGGACAGTGAACACCGGGGAGCTGTTTTTT	.	TRBD1	TRBV5-4	TRBJ2-2
CAWSVGGGYTF	TGTGCCTGGAGTGTGGGAGGGGGCTACACCTTC	.	.	TRBV30	TRBJ1-2
CASSYTRVPLEQYF	TGTGCCAGCAGTTATACTAGGGTTCCCCTCGAGCAGTACTTC	.	.	TRBV6-5	TRBJ2-7
CASSLGFTDTQYF	TGTGCCAGCAGCTTGGGGTTCACAGATACGCAGTATTTT	few	.	TRBV5-6	TRBJ2-3
CASSSTHRLSGYTF	TGCGCCAGCAGCTCAACCCACCGGTTGTCTGGCTACACCTTC	.	.	TRBV4-1	TRBJ1-2
CAISDVSTDTQYF	TGTGCCATCAGTGACGTGAGCACAGATACGCAGTATTTT	.	.	TRBV10-3	TRBJ2-3
CSAREGVF	TGCAGTGCTAGAGAAGGAGTCTTC	.	.	TRBV20-1	TRBJ2-1
CASSTDWGYSYNEQFF	TGTGCCAGCAGCACCGATTGGGGTTACTCCTACAATGAGCAGTTCTTC	.	.	TRBV11-1	TRBJ2-1
CASPHTTGSSYNEQFF	TGTGCCAGCCCTCACACGACAGGGAGCTCCTACAATGAGCAGTTCTTC	.	.	TRBV21-1	TRBJ2-1
CASSQGLPLHF	TGTGCCAGCAGTCAGGGATTGCCCCTCCACTTT	.	.	TRBV6-6	TRBJ1-6
CASIARGTGNTGELFF	TGTGCCAGCATTGCGCGCGGGACAGGGAACACCGGGGAGCTGTTTTTT	once	TRBD1	TRBV28	TRBJ2-2
CASRPERGGRNEQFF	TGTGCCAGTAGGCCGGAGCGGGGGGGCCGAAATGAGCAGTTCTTC	.	TRBD2	TRBV19	TRBJ2-1
CASSPPGRTGYGYTF	TGTGCCAGCAGTCCCCCCGGCAGGACTGGATATGGCTACACCTTC	.	.	TRBV28	TRBJ1-2
CATSTTGVGSPLHF	TGTGCCACCAGTACTACAGGGGTAGGGTCACCCCTCCACTTT	.	TRBD1	TRBV15	TRBJ1-6
CASSRDNEQFF	TGCGCCAGCAGCCGAGACAATGAGCAGTTCTTC	few	.	TRBV4-1	TRBJ2-1
CASSLGDRNNEKLFF	TGTGCCAGCAGCCTGGGGGACAGAAACAATGAAAAACTGTTTTTT	few	TRBD1	TRBV28	TRBJ1-4
CASSTQVGGGYEQYF	TGTGCCAGCAGCACGCAAGTTGGCGGGGGTTACGAGCAGTACTTC	.	TRBD2	TRBV9	TRBJ2-7
CASSYQPGADYGYTF	TGTGCCAGCAGTTACCAGCCGGGGGCTGACTATGGCTACACCTTC	.	.	TRBV6-5	TRBJ1-2
CASSSQGRNTEAFF	TGCGCCAGCAGCTCCCAGGGGCGAAACACTGAAGCTTTCTTT	.	.	TRBV5-1	TRBJ1-1
CASRLIGGRDTEAFF	TGTGCCAGCAGACTCATAGGGGGTCGGGACACTGAAGCTTTCTTT	.	.	TRBV6-6	TRBJ1-1
CASAQRSRGRSPLHF	TGTGCCAGCGCTCAGAGGAGCAGGGGGCGGTCACCCCTCCACTTT	.	TRBD1	TRBV7-6	TRBJ1-6
CATSRDRGQGGQPQHF	TGTGCCACCAGCAGAGATCGAGGACAGGGAGGACAGCCCCAGCATTTT	.	TRBD1	TRBV15	TRBJ1-5
CASSYSNTREAFF	TGTGCCAGCAGTTACTCGAATACCAGGGAAGCTTTCTTT	.	.	TRBV6-6	TRBJ1-1
CASSTGRGNEQYF	TGTGCCAGCAGTACGGGGCGGGGCAACGAGCAGTACTTC	.	.	TRBV5-8	TRBJ2-7
CATAWTDNTGELFF	TGCGCCACCGCATGGACAGATAACACCGGGGAGCTGTTTTTT	.	.	TRBV10-1	TRBJ2-2